The clone carrying this T cell receptor beta chain was seen a few times. Germline is not matched at one junction end, which may reflect a read error. The data belong to a study of blood T cell repertoires in COVID-19. Original analysis: By means of reference gene primer amplification, nucleated cell counts were estimated. Libraries were prepared by immunoSEQ multiplex PCR; TCRdb keeps only in-frame clonotypes and omits some of them. The V and J calls and clone size were taken over from that table, and D and trimming were inferred from the DNA. The data hold 150,000 or so clones, with approximately 83% observed a single time. Patients from Seattle were sampled longitudinally, starting during active infection. This receptor was obtained from a woman aged 55-69 years with COVID-19, enrolled during active disease. Sequenced material: peripheral blood.

CDR3 coding DNA: TGTGCCAGCAGCTTAGGTCGGGACAAGGGTAGTCGGGGCTTC. This gives the protein CASSLGRDKGSRGF. The chain recombines TRBV11-2 with TRBJ2-7; possible D gene TRBD1, 6 bases. This CDR3 has 14 amino acids. Germline V gives CDR1 SGHAT, CDR2 FQNNGV.